The source of this T cell receptor beta chain is a study of T cell changes during pregnancy in multiple sclerosis. Generated by immunoSEQ multiplex PCR, the TCRdb table keeps only in-frame clones and is missing some. The data hold more than 80,000 clones, with just under 95% observed a single time. This CDR3 is built from 16 residues. CDR1 and CDR2 from the germline V gene are MNHNY and SVGAGI (reference sequence). V lost 7 bases and J 0 bases, leaving 16 bases between the germline ends. The sequenced sample was peripheral blood, obtained after pregnancy. This chain links TRBV6-6 with TRBJ1-3, with D maybe TRBD1 (6 bases). The origin of this receptor is a female donor with multiple sclerosis, enrolled in a pregnancy study. In DNA form, the CDR3 reads TGTGCCAGCACCCTTGGGGGGGCTAGCTCTGGAAACACCATATATTTT. This encodes CASTLGGASSGNTIYF.